This T cell receptor (beta chain) emerged from a study of human T cells and chemical hapten exposure (dated by TCRdb to about 2021). Study-level background: For sensitization, 2% DPC in acetone was applied to an approximately 2 cm by approximately 2 cm area of upper inner arm skin. Patients additionally received weekly therapeutic DPC doses to the scalp throughout the approximately 24-week study period. Patch tests used Finn chambers with 0.01% DPC on the upper back, scored after 6 days by International Contact Dermatitis Research Group standards. Most of the patients in the cohort were female, and the cohort covered alopecia areata with under or over 50% scalp involvement, alopecia totalis and alopecia universalis. Libraries were pooled for sequencing, and per-sample TCR yields varied mainly because of small differences in library volumes within the pool. This study followed changes in the peripheral blood TCR repertoire in vivo during primary and secondary sensitization of alopecia patients to the hapten diphenylcyclopropenone (DPC). Blood samples were taken from patients before sensitization (week 0) and then at 2, 6 and about 24 weeks after DPC sensitization. About 27 alopecia patients gave blood for TCR sequencing at one to four time points (pre-sensitization, 2, 6 and 24 weeks).

On the study overall, not on this receptor specifically: Compared with pre-sensitization or healthy control sets, expanded TCRs formed significantly more large CDR3 similarity clusters, which is consistent with antigen-driven responses. After repeated subsampling, the strength of the expansion versus patch-test correlation and the threshold at which it became significant changed. The number of TCRs above 1 in 1000 frequency did not change with DPC sensitization; there was no evidence of global repertoire structure alterations. Patch test score correlated positively with the number of PT1 expanded TCRs, reaching significance at thresholds 8, 16 and 32 but not at 4. Because every patient had alopecia, a presumed autoimmune disease, the patients' immune response might differ from that of healthy individuals.

This sample's time point label indicates: pre-sensitization, week 0. In light of the paper, this sample's treatment or condition label describes: therapeutic diphenylcyclopropenone sensitization with weekly scalp DPC. At each patch-test visit, blood was drawn before the patch test was applied. Eligible patients were aged 18 to 70, diagnosed with alopecia, deemed suitable for DPC therapy, and excluded if pregnant. Total RNA was extracted from unfractionated whole blood that had been collected in Tempus Blood RNA tubes. Library preparation employed RACE. For sequencing, a NextSeq 500 was employed. During library preparation, unique molecular identifiers were attached to individual cDNA molecules so that TCRs could be counted quantitatively and reproducibly. Each blood RNA sample was used to sequence both TCR alpha and TCR beta chains. The authors' pipeline ran thus. A median of around 96,000 TCRs per sample was observed, with a range of about 23,224 to 690,600. V, J and CDR3 annotation of the TCR reads was carried out using the Decombinator software suite. Every sample was subsampled to the same number of TCRs (28,000) for the PS versus PT1 abundance plots. Expanded TCRs were defined as absent before sensitization and observed at least eight times at the 2-week time point. The public reads were reanalyzed by TCRdb: fastp trimming at Q25, MiXCR alignment, in-frame beta chains only. Rows with a matching CDR3 protein are joined into one entry that keeps the most common DNA and genes. TCRdb's processing, not the authors', yielded these V and J calls. Present in this sample are under 200,000 distinct CDR3 sequences, under 35% of which were seen just once. The biggest ten clones account for about 2.8% of the sample.

Comments on this clonotype: Its cognate antigen has yet to be identified. Nothing much larger sits one base from this clone, and base qualities are not available.

The trim is 7 bases for V and 4 bases for J, with a gap of 22 bases between the germline ends. Taken from cysteine to phenylalanine, the CDR3 has 16 residues. The read is trimmed to its CDR3 DNA, 48 bases read in frame from base 1. The sequences come from whole blood, collected in connection with sensitization to the hapten diphenylcyclopropenone (DPC). This clonotype originated in a woman between 25 and 40 years old with alopecia areata. Some clones in this sample may be carry-over from other donors' samples. The chain joins TRBV12-3 or TRBV12-4 to TRBJ1-1; a tentative D call is TRBD1 (5 bases match). The CDR3 reads CASTPRESGSGTEAFF. DNA sequence: TGTGCCAGCACCCCCAGGGAGTCAGGGTCGGGCACTGAAGCTTTCTTT.